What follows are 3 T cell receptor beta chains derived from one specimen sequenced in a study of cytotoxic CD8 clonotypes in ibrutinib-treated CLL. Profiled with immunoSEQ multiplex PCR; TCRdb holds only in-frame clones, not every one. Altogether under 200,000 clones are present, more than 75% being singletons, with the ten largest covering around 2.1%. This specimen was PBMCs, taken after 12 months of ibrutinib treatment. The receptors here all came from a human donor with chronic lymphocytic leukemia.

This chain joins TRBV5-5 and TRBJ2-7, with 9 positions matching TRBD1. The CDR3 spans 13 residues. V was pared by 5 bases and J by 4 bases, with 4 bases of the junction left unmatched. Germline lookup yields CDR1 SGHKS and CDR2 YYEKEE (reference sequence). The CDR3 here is CASRTGTGYEQYF. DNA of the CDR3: TGTGCCAGCAGAACCGGGACAGGGTACGAGCAGTACTTC.

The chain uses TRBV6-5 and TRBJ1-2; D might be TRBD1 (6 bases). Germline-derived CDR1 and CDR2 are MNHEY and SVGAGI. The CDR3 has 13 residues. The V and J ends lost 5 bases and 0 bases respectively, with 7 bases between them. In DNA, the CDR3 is TGTGCCAGCAGTCGGACAGCTAACTATGGCTACACCTTC. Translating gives CASSRTANYGYTF.

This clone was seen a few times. The CDR3 protein is CASSIQVGAVGQPQHF. The DNA for the CDR3 is TGTGCCAGTAGTATACAAGTCGGGGCGGTCGGACAGCCCCAGCATTTT. The chain links TRBV19 to TRBJ1-5; D possibly corresponds to TRBD1 (5 bases). Germline V gives CDR1 LNHDA, CDR2 SQIVND (reference sequence). V lost 2 bases, J lost 7 bases, and 18 bases lay in between. This CDR3 has 16 residues.